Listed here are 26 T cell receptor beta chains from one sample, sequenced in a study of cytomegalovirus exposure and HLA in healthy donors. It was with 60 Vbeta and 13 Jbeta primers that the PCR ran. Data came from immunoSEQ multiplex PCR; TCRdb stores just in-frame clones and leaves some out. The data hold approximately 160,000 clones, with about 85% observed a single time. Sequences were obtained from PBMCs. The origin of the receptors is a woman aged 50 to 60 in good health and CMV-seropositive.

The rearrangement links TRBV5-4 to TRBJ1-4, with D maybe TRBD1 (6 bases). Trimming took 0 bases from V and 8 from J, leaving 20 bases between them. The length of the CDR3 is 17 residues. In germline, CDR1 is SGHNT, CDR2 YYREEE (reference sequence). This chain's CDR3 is CASSLGVSGGSREKLFF. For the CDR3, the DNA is TGTGCCAGCAGCTTGGGGGTTTCGGGGGGCTCCAGGGAAAAACTGTTTTTT. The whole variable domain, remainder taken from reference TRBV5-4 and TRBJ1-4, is ETGVTQSPTHLIKTRGQQVTLRCSSQSGHNTVSWYQQALGQGPQFIFQYYREEENGRGNFPPRFSGLQFPNYSSELNVNALELDDSALYLCASSLGVSGGSREKLFFGSGTQLSVL.

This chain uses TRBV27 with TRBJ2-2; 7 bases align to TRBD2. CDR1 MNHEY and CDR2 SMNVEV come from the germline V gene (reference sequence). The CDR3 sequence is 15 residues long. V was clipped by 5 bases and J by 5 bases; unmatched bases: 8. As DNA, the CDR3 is TGTGCCAGCAGTCAGTCGGGGGGTTCTACCGGGGAGCTGTTTTTT. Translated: CASSQSGGSTGELFF.

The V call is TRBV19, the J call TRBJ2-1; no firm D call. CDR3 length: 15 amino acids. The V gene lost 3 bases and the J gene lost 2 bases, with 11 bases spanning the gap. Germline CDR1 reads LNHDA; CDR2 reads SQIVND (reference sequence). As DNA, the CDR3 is TGTGCCAGTAGTATTTCGAACCCGGCCTACAATGAGCAGTTCTTC. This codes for CASSISNPAYNEQFF.

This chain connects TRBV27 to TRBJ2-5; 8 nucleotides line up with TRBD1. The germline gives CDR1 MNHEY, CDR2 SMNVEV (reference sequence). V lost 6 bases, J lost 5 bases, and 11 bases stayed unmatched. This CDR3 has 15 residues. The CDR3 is CASRRTGTRDETQYF. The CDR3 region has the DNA TGTGCCAGCAGGAGGACAGGGACGCGCGACGAGACCCAGTACTTC.

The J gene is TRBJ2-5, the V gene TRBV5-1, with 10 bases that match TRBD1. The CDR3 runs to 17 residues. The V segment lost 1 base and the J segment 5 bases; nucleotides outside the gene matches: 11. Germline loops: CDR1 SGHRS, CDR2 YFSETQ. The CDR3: CASSLNTPGTGAETQYF. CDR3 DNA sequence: TGCGCCAGCAGCTTGAACACGCCCGGGACAGGGGCTGAGACCCAGTACTTC.

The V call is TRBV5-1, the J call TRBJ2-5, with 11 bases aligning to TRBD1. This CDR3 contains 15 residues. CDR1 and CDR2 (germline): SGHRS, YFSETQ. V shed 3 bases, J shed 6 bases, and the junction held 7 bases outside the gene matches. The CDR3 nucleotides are TGCGCCAGCAGCTCGAACAGGACAGGGGGCAAGACCCAGTACTTC. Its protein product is CASSSNRTGGKTQYF.

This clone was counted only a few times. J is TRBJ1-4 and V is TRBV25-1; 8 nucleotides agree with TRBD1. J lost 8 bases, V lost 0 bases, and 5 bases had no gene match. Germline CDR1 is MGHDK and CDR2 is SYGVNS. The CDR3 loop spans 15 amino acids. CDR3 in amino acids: CASSEYAGGREKLFF. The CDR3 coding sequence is TGTGCCAGCAGTGAATATGCAGGGGGCCGCGAAAAACTGTTTTTT.

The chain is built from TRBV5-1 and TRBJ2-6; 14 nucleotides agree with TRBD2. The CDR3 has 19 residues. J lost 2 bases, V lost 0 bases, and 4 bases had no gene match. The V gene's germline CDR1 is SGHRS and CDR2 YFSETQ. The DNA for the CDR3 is TGCGCCAGCAGCTTGGGACTAGCGGGAGGGCCGGCTGGGGCCAACGTCCTGACTTTC. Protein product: CASSLGLAGGPAGANVLTF.

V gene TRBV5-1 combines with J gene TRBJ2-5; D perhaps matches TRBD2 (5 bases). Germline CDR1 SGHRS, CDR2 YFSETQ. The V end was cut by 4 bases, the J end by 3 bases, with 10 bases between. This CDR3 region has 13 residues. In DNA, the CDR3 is TGCGCCAGCAGCCTCCCGGGAAAAGAGACCCAGTACTTC. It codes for CASSLPGKETQYF.

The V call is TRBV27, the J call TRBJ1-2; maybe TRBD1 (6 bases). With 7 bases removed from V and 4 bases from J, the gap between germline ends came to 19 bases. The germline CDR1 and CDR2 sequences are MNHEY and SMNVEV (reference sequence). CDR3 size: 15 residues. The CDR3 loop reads CASKGVGGGFYGYTF. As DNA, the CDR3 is TGTGCCAGCAAGGGGGTTGGGGGGGGCTTCTATGGCTACACCTTC.

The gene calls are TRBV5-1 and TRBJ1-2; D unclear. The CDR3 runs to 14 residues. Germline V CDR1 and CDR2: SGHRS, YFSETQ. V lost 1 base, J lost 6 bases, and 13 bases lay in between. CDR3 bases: TGCGCCAGCAGCTTGCGCCTGGAGAGTGATGGCTACACCTTC. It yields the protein CASSLRLESDGYTF. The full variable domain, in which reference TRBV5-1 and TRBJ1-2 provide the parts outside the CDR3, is KAGVTQTPRYLIKTRGQQVTLSCSPISGHRSVSWYQQTPGQGLQFLFEYFSETQRNKGNFPGRFSGRQFSNSRSEMNVSTLELGDSALYLCASSLRLESDGYTFGSGTRLTVV.

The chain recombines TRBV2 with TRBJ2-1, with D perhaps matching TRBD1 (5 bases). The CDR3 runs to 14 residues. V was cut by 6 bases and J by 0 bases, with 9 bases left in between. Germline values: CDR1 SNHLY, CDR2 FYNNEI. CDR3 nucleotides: TGTGCCAGCAGCCGACAGAGCTCCTACAATGAGCAGTTCTTC. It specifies CASSRQSSYNEQFF.

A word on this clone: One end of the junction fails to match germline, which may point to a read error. The CDR3 protein is CASSIRASGTFSDNEQFF. The CDR3 DNA sequence: TGTGCCAGTAGTATTAGGGCTAGCGGGACATTCTCCGACAATGAGCAGTTCTTC. The rearrangement uses TRBV19 and TRBJ2-1; 9 positions match TRBD2. CDR3 length equals 18 residues. In germline, CDR1 is LNHDA, CDR2 SQIVND (reference sequence).

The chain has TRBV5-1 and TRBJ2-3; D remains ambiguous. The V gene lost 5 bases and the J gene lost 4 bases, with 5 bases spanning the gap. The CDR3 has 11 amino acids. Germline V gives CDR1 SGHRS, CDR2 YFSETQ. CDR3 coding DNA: TGCGCCAGCAGTGCGGCAGATACGCAGTATTTT. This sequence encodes CASSAADTQYF.

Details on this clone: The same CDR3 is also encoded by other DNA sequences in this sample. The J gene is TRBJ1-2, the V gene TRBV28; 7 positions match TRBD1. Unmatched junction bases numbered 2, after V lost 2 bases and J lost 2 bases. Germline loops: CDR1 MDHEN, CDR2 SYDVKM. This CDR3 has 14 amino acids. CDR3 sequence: CASSLPRGNYGYTF. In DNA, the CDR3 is TGTGCCAGCAGTTTACCCAGGGGGAACTATGGCTACACCTTC.

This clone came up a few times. The CDR3: CSSSQGSNYGYTF. CDR3 DNA: TGCAGCTCATCTCAGGGTTCTAACTATGGCTACACCTTC. The chain is built from TRBV29-1 and TRBJ1-2; weak D call: TRBD1 (5 bases). Between the trimmed V and J ends, which lost 8 bases and 0 bases, there was a span of 13 bases. The CDR3 consists of 13 residues. Germline V gene sequence: CDR1 SQVTM, CDR2 ANQGSEA.

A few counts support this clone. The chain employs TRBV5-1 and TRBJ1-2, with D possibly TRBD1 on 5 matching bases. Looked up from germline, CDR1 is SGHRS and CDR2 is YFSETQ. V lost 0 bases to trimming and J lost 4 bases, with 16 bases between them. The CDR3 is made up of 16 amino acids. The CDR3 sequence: CASSLAQGTSLYGYTF. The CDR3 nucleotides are TGCGCCAGCAGCTTGGCTCAGGGTACGAGCCTCTATGGCTACACCTTC.

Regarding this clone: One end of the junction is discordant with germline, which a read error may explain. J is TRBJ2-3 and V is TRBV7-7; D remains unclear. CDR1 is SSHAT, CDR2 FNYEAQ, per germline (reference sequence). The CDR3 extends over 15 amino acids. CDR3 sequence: CASSQETIYTDTQYF. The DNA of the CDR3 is TGTGCTAGCAGCCAGGAAACCATCTACACAGATACGCAGTATTTT.

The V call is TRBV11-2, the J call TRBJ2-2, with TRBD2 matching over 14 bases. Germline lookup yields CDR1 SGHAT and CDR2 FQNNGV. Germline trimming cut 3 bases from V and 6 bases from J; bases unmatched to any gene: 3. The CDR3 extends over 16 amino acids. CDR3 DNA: TGTGCCAGCAGCTTTCCGACTAGCGGGGGGGCCGGGGAGCTGTTTTTT. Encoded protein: CASSFPTSGGAGELFF.

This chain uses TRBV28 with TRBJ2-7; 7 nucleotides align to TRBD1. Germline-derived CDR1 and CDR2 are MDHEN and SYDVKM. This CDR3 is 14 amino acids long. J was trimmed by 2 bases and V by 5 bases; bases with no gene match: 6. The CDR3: CASSLMTGTYEQYF. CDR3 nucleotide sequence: TGTGCCAGCAGTCTAATGACAGGGACCTACGAGCAGTACTTC.

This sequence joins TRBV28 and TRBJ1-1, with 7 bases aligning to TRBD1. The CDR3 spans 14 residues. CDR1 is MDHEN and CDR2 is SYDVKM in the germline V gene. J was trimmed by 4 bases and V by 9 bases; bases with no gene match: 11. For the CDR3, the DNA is TGTGCCAGTACAGGGGTGCGGGAAGTCACTGAAGCTTTCTTT. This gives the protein CASTGVREVTEAFF.

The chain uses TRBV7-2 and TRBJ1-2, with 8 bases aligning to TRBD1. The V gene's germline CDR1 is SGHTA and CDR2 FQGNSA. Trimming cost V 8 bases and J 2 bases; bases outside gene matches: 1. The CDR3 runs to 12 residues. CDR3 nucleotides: TGTGCCAGCCGGACAGGGAACTATGGCTACACCTTC. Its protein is CASRTGNYGYTF.

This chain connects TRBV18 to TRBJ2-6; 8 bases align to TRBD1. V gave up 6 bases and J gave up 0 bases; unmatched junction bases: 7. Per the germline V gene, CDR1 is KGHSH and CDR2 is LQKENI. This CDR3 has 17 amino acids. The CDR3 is CASSPRTGPSGANVLTF. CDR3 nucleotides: TGTGCCAGCTCGCCCAGGACAGGGCCCTCTGGGGCCAACGTCCTGACTTTC.

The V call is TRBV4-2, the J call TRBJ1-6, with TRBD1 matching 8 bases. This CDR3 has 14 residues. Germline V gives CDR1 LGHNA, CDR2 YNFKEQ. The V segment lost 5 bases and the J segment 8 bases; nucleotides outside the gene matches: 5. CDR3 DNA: TGTGCCAGCAGCAAACCGGACAGGGATTCACCCCTCCACTTT. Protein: CASSKPDRDSPLHF.

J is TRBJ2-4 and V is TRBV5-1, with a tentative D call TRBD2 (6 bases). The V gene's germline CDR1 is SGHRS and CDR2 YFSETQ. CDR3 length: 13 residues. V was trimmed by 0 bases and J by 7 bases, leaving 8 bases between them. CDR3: CASSLARENIQYF. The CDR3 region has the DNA TGCGCCAGCAGCTTGGCCCGGGAGAACATTCAGTACTTC.

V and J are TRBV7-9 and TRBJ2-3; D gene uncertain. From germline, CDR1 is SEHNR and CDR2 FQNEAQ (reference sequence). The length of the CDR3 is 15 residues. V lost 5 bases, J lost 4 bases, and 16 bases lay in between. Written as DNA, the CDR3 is TGTGCCAGCAGCCCGACGGGTAGTCTCGCAGATACGCAGTATTTT. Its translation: CASSPTGSLADTQYF.